This T cell receptor (beta chain) comes out of a study of metastatic and nonmetastatic thyroid tumors. None of the patients had undergone any treatment ahead of thyroid surgery. This clone was counted a few times. TCRdb reprocessed the PCR reads via MiXCR. The data show about 28,000 clones, with 20% to 25% seen just once and approximately 40% held by the top ten. This CDR3 contains 15 residues. Germline assignment: CDR1 SEHNR and CDR2 FQNEAQ (reference sequence). J lost 2 bases, V lost 3 bases, and 1 base had no gene match. This rearrangement joins TRBV7-9 to TRBJ1-6, with 7 bases aligning to TRBD1. The sequence was collected from a female donor with papillary thyroid cancer or a benign thyroid nodule (not recorded which). Some clones in this sample may be carry-over from other donors' samples. Sequencing was carried out using blood. The CDR3 is CASSFQGAYNSPLHF. In nucleotides, the CDR3 is TGTGCCAGCAGCTTCCAGGGGGCCTATAATTCACCCCTCCACTTT.